This T cell receptor beta chain was found in a study of blood T cell repertoires in COVID-19. Assay: immunoSEQ multiplex PCR; the TCRdb copy retains only in-frame clones and omits some. The sample consists of fewer than 250,000 clones, approximately 86% of them appearing once. This CDR3 contains 13 residues. V gave up 0 bases and J gave up 3 bases, with 3 bases separating them. Germline CDR1 reads MNHEY; CDR2 reads SVGAGI. A note on this clone: Other DNA sequences in this specimen translate into the identical CDR3.

The sequencing input was peripheral blood. The TCR originated in a woman aged 60-75 years with active or convalescent COVID-19. The chain joins TRBV6-5 to TRBJ1-5; D not certain. The CDR3 DNA is TGTGCCAGCAGTTACTCCCTCAATCAGCCCCAGCATTTT. Encoded protein: CASSYSLNQPQHF.